Listed below are T cell receptor beta chains from one sample, sequenced in a study of shared clonotypes between healthy human individuals. Generated by immunoSEQ multiplex PCR, the TCRdb table keeps only in-frame clones and is missing some. Here the sample spans around 940,000 clones, around three quarters being singletons. Material for sequencing was memory CD4+ T cells sorted from blood. The receptors originated from a man younger than 35 in good health. The CDR3 runs from the conserved cysteine through the conserved F or W. D genes are given only for firm matches. The listing skips clone size in some rows; elsewhere it reads once, few, many or a size class.

CDR3: CASRDRVPDTQYF
DNA: TGTGCCAGCAGGGACAGGGTTCCAGATACGCAGTATTTT
D: TRBD1
length: 13
V: TRBV19
size: -
J: TRBJ2-3

CDR3: CASSDSGFDTQYF
DNA: TGTGCCAGCAGTGACTCAGGGTTTGATACGCAGTATTTT
D: -
length: 13
V: TRBV2
size: -
J: TRBJ2-3

CDR3: CASSLVLAGDQETQYF
DNA: TGCGCCAGCAGCTTGGTTCTAGCGGGGGACCAAGAGACCCAGTACTTC
D: TRBD2
length: 16
V: TRBV5-1
size: -
J: TRBJ2-5

CDR3: CASSTGGNYGYTF
DNA: TGTGCCAGCAGTACCGGCGGGAACTATGGCTACACCTTC
D: -
length: 13
V: TRBV28
size: -
J: TRBJ1-2

CDR3: CASSEALNGYTF
DNA: TGTGCCAGCAGTGAAGCGCTCAATGGCTACACCTTC
D: -
length: 12
V: TRBV2
size: -
J: TRBJ1-2

CDR3: CASSTQGGQETQHF
DNA: TGTGCCAGCAGTACACAGGGGGGCCAAGAGACCCAGCACTTC
D: TRBD1
length: 14
V: TRBV9
size: -
J: TRBJ2-5

CDR3: CASSRADQETQYF
DNA: TGTGCCAGTAGTAGGGCAGACCAAGAGACCCAGTACTTC
D: -
length: 13
V: TRBV19
size: -
J: TRBJ2-5

CDR3: CASSEASGGARYEQYF
DNA: TGTGCCAGCAGTGAGGCTAGCGGGGGGGCCAGGTACGAGCAGTACTTC
D: TRBD2
length: 16
V: TRBV25-1
size: once
J: TRBJ2-7

CDR3: CTSSLSPGQGLYEQYF
DNA: TGCACCAGCAGCCTATCCCCGGGACAGGGGCTCTACGAGCAGTACTTC
D: -
length: 16
V: TRBV1
size: -
J: TRBJ2-7

CDR3: CASRQTAGNTIYF
DNA: TGTGCCAGCAGGCAGACAGCTGGAAACACCATATATTTT
D: -
length: 13
V: TRBV6-1
size: -
J: TRBJ1-3

CDR3: CASTTGNTGELFF
DNA: TGTGCCAGCACCACAGGGAACACCGGGGAGCTGTTTTTT
D: -
length: 13
V: TRBV21-1
size: -
J: TRBJ2-2

CDR3: CASSPKDSTEAFF
DNA: TGTGCCAGCAGCCCAAAGGACAGCACTGAAGCTTTCTTT
D: -
length: 13
V: TRBV9
size: few
J: TRBJ1-1

CDR3: CASSPLAGYEQYF
DNA: TGCGCCAGCAGCCCCCTGGCCGGTTACGAGCAGTACTTC
D: -
length: 13
V: TRBV5-1
size: -
J: TRBJ2-7

CDR3: CASSEFSGVNTGELFF
DNA: TGCGCCAGCAGTGAGTTTAGCGGAGTGAACACCGGGGAGCTGTTTTTT
D: -
length: 16
V: TRBV10-2
size: -
J: TRBJ2-2

CDR3: CATSRGSGTNTEAFF
DNA: TGTGCCACCAGCAGAGGTTCAGGGACAAACACTGAAGCTTTCTTT
D: -
length: 15
V: TRBV15
size: -
J: TRBJ1-1

CDR3: CASRRGQESSYNEQFF
DNA: TGTGCCAGCAGAAGGGGACAGGAGAGCTCCTACAATGAGCAGTTCTTC
D: TRBD1
length: 16
V: TRBV2
size: -
J: TRBJ2-1